These 15 T cell receptor beta chains came from one sample sequenced in a study of PD-1 blockade in classical Hodgkin lymphoma. The time point here: newly diagnosed, previously untreated cHL patient sample. Through magnetic negative selection, CD8+ T cells were separated from PBMCs that had been thawed. Some clones are missing from TCRdb's copy, which holds only in-frame ones; the method was immunoSEQ multiplex PCR. The table shows around 3,200 clones, with 70% occurring only once. What was sequenced was CD8+ T cells from blood. These receptors originate from a human donor with classical Hodgkin lymphoma.

This clone occurred a few times. The V call is TRBV4-1, the J call TRBJ1-5; a possible D gene is TRBD1 (5 bases). This CDR3 is built from 16 residues. Germline assignment: CDR1 MGHRA and CDR2 YSYEKL. V was trimmed by 4 bases and J by 3 bases, leaving 16 bases between them. CDR3: CASSPGRLYTNQPQHF. CDR3 coding DNA: TGCGCCAGCAGCCCAGGGCGCCTTTATACCAATCAGCCCCAGCATTTT.

V usage is TRBV6-4 and J usage is TRBJ2-2, with D possibly matching TRBD2 (6 bases). With 5 bases removed from V and 1 base from J, the gap between germline ends came to 17 bases. CDR3 length: 17 residues. CDR1 and CDR2 from the germline V gene are MRHNA and SNTAGT. The CDR3 coding sequence is TGTGCCAGCAGTCCAGGAGAGGAGGGGATGAACACCGGGGAGCTGTTTTTT. It yields the protein CASSPGEEGMNTGELFF.

This clone was seen more than once but under ten times. The chain joins TRBV10-3 to TRBJ2-7; TRBD2 matches 8 bases. The V and J ends lost 6 bases and 4 bases, in that order; junction bases with no gene match: 11. This CDR3 contains 15 residues. Per germline, CDR1 ENHRY and CDR2 SYGVKD. The CDR3 DNA is TGTGCCATCAGAGAGCAAGCGGGAGTAGTATACGAGCAGTACTTC. This translates into CAIREQAGVVYEQYF.

The gene calls are TRBV28 and TRBJ2-2, with D tentatively TRBD1 (5 bases). The V gene's germline CDR1 is MDHEN and CDR2 SYDVKM. Trimming left V 6 bases short and J 4 bases short, with 15 bases between. CDR3 length: 15 residues. The CDR3 loop is CASRPRGASTGELFF. CDR3 nucleotide sequence: TGTGCCAGCAGACCCCGTGGGGCTAGCACCGGGGAGCTGTTTTTT.

This clone is categorized as large. The chain carries TRBV11-2 and TRBJ1-1; 9 bases align to TRBD1. The J segment lost 4 bases and the V segment lost 1 base, leaving 1 base of the junction unmatched. The CDR3 is 14 amino acids. Germline V gene data show CDR1 as SGHAT and CDR2 as FQNNGV. The CDR3 loop reads CASSLGQGGTEAFF. As DNA, the CDR3 is TGTGCCAGCAGCTTAGGACAGGGGGGCACTGAAGCTTTCTTT.

The rearrangement uses TRBV27 and TRBJ1-3; the match to TRBD1 covers 9 bases. The germline gives CDR1 MNHEY, CDR2 SMNVEV (reference sequence). V lost 1 base and J lost 0; bases outside the gene matches: 13. The CDR3 runs to 20 residues. The CDR3 region has the DNA TGTGCCAGCAGTTTATGGGCCAGGGACAGGGATACACTCTCTGGAAACACCATATATTTT. This codes for CASSLWARDRDTLSGNTIYF.

This chain joins TRBV19 and TRBJ1-1, with D perhaps TRBD1 (6 bases). Per germline, CDR1 LNHDA and CDR2 SQIVND (reference sequence). Trimming removed 5 bases at V and 4 bases at J, with 11 bases between. This CDR3 is 13 amino acids long. This chain's CDR3 is CASSPGTLTEAFF. CDR3 nucleotides: TGTGCCAGTAGTCCCGGGACACTCACTGAAGCTTTCTTT.

The chain combines TRBV19 with TRBJ2-3; 8 bases match TRBD2. Looked up from germline, CDR1 is LNHDA and CDR2 is SQIVND (reference sequence). The V gene end was trimmed by 0 bases and the J gene end by 1 base; junction bases not matched to a gene: 6. This CDR3 comprises 17 residues. The CDR3 coding sequence is TGTGCCAGTAGTATAGACTCGGCGGGAGGAGGCACAGATACGCAGTATTTT. Translated: CASSIDSAGGGTDTQYF.

V usage is TRBV28 and J usage is TRBJ2-7, with a possible D match to TRBD2 (6 bases). Trimming took 8 bases from V and 2 from J, leaving 13 bases between them. The CDR3 is made up of 13 amino acids. CDR1 is MDHEN, CDR2 SYDVKM, per germline. DNA for the CDR3: TGTGCCAGCCGTCTTGCGGGGCCCTACGAGCAGTACTTC. Translated: CASRLAGPYEQYF.

The chain couples TRBV29-1 to TRBJ1-1; 9 bases agree with TRBD1. The CDR3 totals 14 residues. V lost 7 bases and J lost 5; bases outside the gene matches: 11. The germline CDR1 and CDR2 sequences are SQVTM and ANQGSEA. The CDR3 loop is CSGYGDRDWTEAFF. In DNA, the CDR3 is TGCAGCGGTTACGGGGACAGGGACTGGACTGAAGCTTTCTTT. Supplemented by reference TRBV29-1 and TRBJ1-1, the full variable domain reads SAVISQKPSRDICQRGTSLTIQCQVDSQVTMMFWYRQQPGQSLTLIATANQGSEATYESGFVIDKFPISRPNLTFSTLTVSNMSPEDSSIYLCSGYGDRDWTEAFFGQGTRLTVV.

This rearrangement joins TRBV2 to TRBJ2-3, with 7 nucleotides matching TRBD1. CDR3 length: 15 amino acids. Looked up from germline, CDR1 is SNHLY and CDR2 is FYNNEI. Trimming took 1 base from V and 5 from J; bases not matched to a gene: 6. DNA for the CDR3: TGTGCCAGCAGTGAAGGGCAGGGGGTTGTAGATACGCAGTATTTT. Amino acid sequence: CASSEGQGVVDTQYF.

The V gene is TRBV11-2, the J gene TRBJ2-3; no definite D call. V shed 3 bases and J shed 2 bases, with 6 bases lying between them. Germline assignment: CDR1 SGHAT and CDR2 FQNNGV. This CDR3 is 13 amino acids long. CDR3 in amino acids: CASSFGYTDTQYF. The CDR3, as DNA: TGTGCCAGCAGCTTCGGATACACAGATACGCAGTATTTT.

The gene calls are TRBV6-4 and TRBJ2-1; 9 bases fit TRBD2. V was pared by 3 bases and J by 1 base, with 1 base of the junction left unmatched. The CDR3 extends over 15 amino acids. Germline V gene data show CDR1 as MRHNA and CDR2 as SNTAGT. In nucleotides, the CDR3 is TGTGCCAGCAGTGAAGCGGGAGGATCCTACAATGAGCAGTTCTTC. Translated, it gives CASSEAGGSYNEQFF.

This clone is large in the sample. The genes are TRBV10-2 and TRBJ2-7; D is undetermined. The CDR3 totals 13 residues. Germline CDR1 reads WSHSY; CDR2 reads SAAADI. Trimming removed 6 bases at V and 2 bases at J, with 11 bases between. The CDR3 bases are TGCGCCAGCAGCCCCGACTCCACCTACGAGCAGTACTTC. This codes for CASSPDSTYEQYF.

The chain couples TRBV6-5 to TRBJ1-1, with 7 bases fitting TRBD1. CDR3 length: 16 residues. CDR1 and CDR2 from the germline V gene are MNHEY and SVGAGI. V shed 4 bases and J 5 bases; nucleotides not matched to a gene: 13. CDR3 region: CASSFEGATEHTEAFF. DNA for the CDR3: TGTGCCAGCAGTTTCGAGGGGGCGACCGAACATACTGAAGCTTTCTTT.